This T cell receptor (beta chain) was found in a study of response to subunit inactivated influenza vaccine. General study points: Each seasonal influenza vaccination, the authors suggested, recruits few new T cells.

As regards this clonotype: Its antigen is not known.

This CDR3 spans 15 amino acids. CDR1 is SQVTM, CDR2 ANQGSEA, per germline. V dropped 6 bases and J dropped 2; count of bases not matched to a gene: 3. TCRdb independently ran MiXCR on the RT-PCR reads; one entry per CDR3 protein. Of a few hundred thousand distinct CDR3 sequences listed, roughly a fifth are singletons. The V call is TRBV29-1, the J call TRBJ2-3; 15 positions agree with TRBD2. Sequencing was performed on PBMCs from blood, taken 21 months after vaccination. The receptor was isolated from a man aged 50 to 69 who received an inactivated influenza vaccine. CDR3 loop: CSVGLAGGITDTQYF. CDR3 nucleotides: TGCAGCGTCGGACTAGCGGGGGGGATCACAGATACGCAGTATTTT.